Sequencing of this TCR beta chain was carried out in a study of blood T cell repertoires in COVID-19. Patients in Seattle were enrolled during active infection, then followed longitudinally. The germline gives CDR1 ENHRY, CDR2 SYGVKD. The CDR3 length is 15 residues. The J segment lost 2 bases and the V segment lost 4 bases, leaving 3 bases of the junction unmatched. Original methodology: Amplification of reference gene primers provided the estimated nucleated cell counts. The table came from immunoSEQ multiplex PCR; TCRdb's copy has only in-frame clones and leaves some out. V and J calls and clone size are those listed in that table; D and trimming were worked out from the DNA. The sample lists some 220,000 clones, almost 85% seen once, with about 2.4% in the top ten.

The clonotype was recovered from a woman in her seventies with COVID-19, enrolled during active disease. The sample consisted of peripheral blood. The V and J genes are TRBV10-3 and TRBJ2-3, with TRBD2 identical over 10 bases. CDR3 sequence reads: CAISALAGDTDTQYF. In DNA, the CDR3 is TGTGCCATCAGTGCGCTAGCGGGGGACACAGATACGCAGTATTTT.